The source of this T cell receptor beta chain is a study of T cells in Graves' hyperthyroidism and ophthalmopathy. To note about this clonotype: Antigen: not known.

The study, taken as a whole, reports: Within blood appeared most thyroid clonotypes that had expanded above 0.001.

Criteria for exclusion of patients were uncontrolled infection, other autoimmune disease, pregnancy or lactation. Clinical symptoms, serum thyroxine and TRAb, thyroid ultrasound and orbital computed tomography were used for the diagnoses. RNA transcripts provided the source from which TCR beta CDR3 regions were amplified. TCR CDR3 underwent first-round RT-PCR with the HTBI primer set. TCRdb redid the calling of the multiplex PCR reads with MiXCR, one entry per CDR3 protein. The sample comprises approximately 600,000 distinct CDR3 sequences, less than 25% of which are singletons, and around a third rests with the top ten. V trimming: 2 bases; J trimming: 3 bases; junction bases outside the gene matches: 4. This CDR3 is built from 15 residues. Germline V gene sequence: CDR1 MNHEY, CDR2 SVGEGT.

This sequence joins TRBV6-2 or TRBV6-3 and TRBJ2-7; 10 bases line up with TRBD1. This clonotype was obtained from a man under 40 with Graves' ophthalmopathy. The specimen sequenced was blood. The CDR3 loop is CASSYGQGVGYEQYF. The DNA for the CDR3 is TGTGCCAGCAGTTACGGACAGGGGGTAGGCTACGAGCAGTACTTC.